This TCR beta chain was sequenced for a study of T cells in Graves' hyperthyroidism and ophthalmopathy. Ophthalmopathy in the patients scored at least 3 on Clinical Activity Score and at least 4 on NOSPECS grade, lasting under 3 months. This CDR3 comprises 18 residues. Germline values: CDR1 SNHLY, CDR2 FYNNEI. The V gene lost 4 bases and the J gene lost 2 bases, with 23 bases spanning the gap. This clonotype came up many times. Its antigen is undetermined. The source material, RNA transcripts, was used to amplify TCR beta CDR3 regions. First-round RT-PCR targeting the TCR CDR3 was performed with the HTBI primer set. TCRdb fed the multiplex PCR reads into MiXCR, producing one record per CDR3 protein. This sample yields approximately 330,000 distinct CDR3 sequences, of which around 13% are seen a single time; 34% belongs to the top ten. Study-wide results and limits: Most expanded thyroid clonotypes above 0.001 also appeared in blood.

The chain employs TRBV2 and TRBJ2-5; TRBD2 is a possible D gene (7 bases). The sequenced material came from blood. The source is a woman aged 40-49 years with Graves' ophthalmopathy. The CDR3 here is CASSALAGAETGQETQYF. CDR3 DNA: TGTGCCAGCAGTGCCCTTGCGGGGGCCGAAACCGGACAAGAGACCCAGTACTTC.